The present T cell receptor beta chain was sequenced within a study of cytomegalovirus exposure and HLA in healthy donors. Study-wide points: The study designated roughly 150 TCR beta chains cytomegalovirus-associated.

60 Vbeta and 13 Jbeta primers were used in PCR. Profiling relied on immunoSEQ multiplex PCR, and the TCRdb table lists in-frame clones only, not all of them. The sample has 200,000 to 250,000 clones; roughly 91% are singletons. On this clone: The target antigen is unknown.

The sequence came from a woman between 18 and 29 years old in good health and CMV-seronegative. The sequencing input was PBMCs.

The chain's CDR3 is CASSPGQHSNQPQHF. CDR3 bases: TGTGCCAGCTCACCGGGACAGCATAGCAATCAGCCCCAGCATTTT. V and J are TRBV18 and TRBJ1-5; 7 nucleotides match TRBD1. The length of the CDR3 is 15 residues. CDR1 and CDR2 (germline): KGHSH, LQKENI. The V segment lost 3 bases and the J segment 0 bases; nucleotides outside the gene matches: 2.